This T cell receptor (beta chain) was profiled in a study of CD8 T cells in Susac syndrome. Random hexamers primed reverse transcription of about 0.45 to 1 ug RNA. TCRdb passed the immunoSEQ multiplex PCR reads through MiXCR, listing each CDR3 protein once. Of a few hundred thousand distinct CDR3 sequences in the sample, roughly 96% are singletons; the top ten hold 0.095%. This CDR3 has 16 residues. V was pared by 6 bases and J by 0 bases, with 15 bases between. Germline lookup yields CDR1 KGHSH and CDR2 LQKENI. Sequencing was done on a sample of CD4+ T cells from PBMCs. The chain links TRBV18 to TRBJ2-1; D might be TRBD2 (5 bases). The clonotype comes from a human donor with multiple sclerosis. In nucleotides, the CDR3 is TGTGCCAGCTCGCCTACCCTAGCCGTCTCCTACAATGAGCAGTTCTTC. Encoded protein: CASSPTLAVSYNEQFF.